A selection of T cell receptor beta chains follows, all from one sample in a study of cytomegalovirus exposure and HLA in healthy donors. The protocol was immunoSEQ multiplex PCR, while the TCRdb copy is restricted to in-frame clones and leaves out a portion. This sample has over 200,000 clones, with roughly 83% found just once. Specimen: PBMCs. The receptors were sampled from a woman aged 18-29 years in good health and CMV-seronegative. Each CDR3 is given with its conserved first and last residue. The D gene is left open where the match is weak. Clone size appears in some rows only: once, few, many, or a class for an expanded clone.

v_call d_call clone_size cdr3_aa
TRBV6-1 NA NA CASSEGENTEAFF
TRBV15 NA NA CATSSTGSNPYEQYF
TRBV5-1 NA NA CASSSGRDAFNYGYTF
TRBV27 NA NA CASSLSRSPGRGELFF
TRBV30 TRBD1 once CAWSPILTGGNYEQYF
TRBV11-2 NA NA CASSLDRPVAYTQYF
TRBV27 NA NA CASSKQTSTDTQYF
TRBV5-1 NA NA CASSLDGANEKLFF
TRBV19 TRBD1 few CASSTQGAGNQPQHF
TRBV19 NA NA CASRWVADQPQHF
TRBV28 NA NA CASSFSGTQPQHF
TRBV7-3 NA few CASSPFPGVSNYGYTF
TRBV5-1 NA many CASSLKPAEPHYNEQFF
TRBV29-1 NA NA CSVLQNTGELFF
TRBV25-1 NA NA CASRTTDTQYF
TRBV27 NA NA CASSLRRGEKLFF
TRBV2 TRBD1 NA CASSTRQGRGANYGYTF
TRBV28 NA NA CASSLPRRGNQPQHF
TRBV5-6 NA NA CASSPGLWGVDTQYF
TRBV5-1 NA NA CASSPFQGDAFF
TRBV4-1 NA once CASSGRTVTHEKLFF
TRBV5-1 NA few CASSLGDTQYF
TRBV6-1 NA NA CASSELGGGLFF